This entry lists 15 T cell receptor beta chains sequenced from one sample in a study of shared clonotypes between healthy human individuals. The protocol was immunoSEQ multiplex PCR, while the TCRdb copy is restricted to in-frame clones and leaves out a portion. The profile shows nearly 1,000,000 clones, over 75% of them singletons. The source material was memory CD4+ T cells sorted from blood. Noted subset: CD45RA-negative fraction. Source of these receptors: a man aged 18 to 35 in good health.

The J gene is TRBJ2-1, the V gene TRBV18; 8 nucleotides align to TRBD1. Trimming removed 5 bases from V and 8 bases from J; junction bases left unmatched: 5. The germline CDR1 and CDR2 sequences are KGHSH and LQKENI. This CDR3 is 13 amino acids long. For the CDR3, the DNA is TGTGCCAGCTCATCCATACAGGGGGATGAGCAGTTCTTC. Residues: CASSSIQGDEQFF.

The V and J genes are TRBV11-2 and TRBJ2-7, with D hard to call. The V gene's germline CDR1 is SGHAT and CDR2 FQNNGV. The CDR3 covers 13 residues. V lost 3 bases, J lost 4 bases, and 10 bases lay in between. The chain's CDR3 is CASSLGGDYEQYF. CDR3 coding DNA: TGTGCCAGCAGCTTGGGTGGGGATTACGAGCAGTACTTC.

This chain links TRBV28 with TRBJ1-5; D possibly corresponds to TRBD1 (5 bases). Trimming pared 7 bases from V and 7 bases from J, leaving 17 bases between. The germline V gene has CDR1 MDHEN and CDR2 SYDVKM. This CDR3 comprises 14 residues. DNA of the CDR3: TGTGCCAGCAATTCGGGGCAGGTGAAGCAGCCCCAGCATTTT. Translation gives CASNSGQVKQPQHF.

The genes are TRBV28 and TRBJ1-2, with D unresolved. V gave up 1 base and J gave up 8 bases, with 20 bases separating them. The CDR3 consists of 16 residues. The germline V gene encodes CDR1 MDHEN and CDR2 SYDVKM. The CDR3 DNA follows: TGTGCCAGCAGTTTATCGGATGTGCCCCCTCTGGGAGGCTACACCTTC. This translates into CASSLSDVPPLGGYTF.

This clone was counted between two and nine times. The rearrangement joins TRBV2 to TRBJ2-2; 8 bases agree with TRBD2. The germline V gene has CDR1 SNHLY and CDR2 FYNNEI. Trimming took 9 bases from V and 2 from J; bases not matched to a gene: 8. The CDR3 contains 15 residues. This CDR3 reads CARTAGAINTGELFF. The DNA of the CDR3 is TGTGCCAGGACAGCGGGGGCGATCAACACCGGGGAGCTGTTTTTT.

This rearrangement joins TRBV7-2 to TRBJ2-5; D might be TRBD2 (6 bases). The length of the CDR3 is 19 residues. The germline V and J ends were trimmed by 0 bases and 4 bases, with 24 bases remaining between them. Germline CDR1 SGHTA, CDR2 FQGNSA. The CDR3 region is CASSLAFEGRWTVSETQYF. The CDR3 DNA is TGTGCCAGCAGCTTAGCGTTTGAAGGGAGGTGGACCGTGTCAGAGACCCAGTACTTC.

CDR3 amino acids: CASSIAPTAGYTF. The DNA for the CDR3 is TGTGCCAGCAGCATAGCCCCAACGGCTGGCTACACCTTC. The V and J genes are TRBV27 and TRBJ1-2; D uncertain. CDR1 is MNHEY and CDR2 is SMNVEV in the germline V gene (reference sequence). The length of the CDR3 is 13 residues. V lost 6 bases and J lost 7, with 15 bases in between.

The rearrangement joins TRBV5-6 to TRBJ2-2; TRBD2 matches 7 bases. Trimming cost V 0 bases and J 3 bases; bases outside gene matches: 5. The CDR3 has 16 amino acids. Germline V CDR1 and CDR2: SGHDT, YYEEEE. In DNA, the CDR3 is TGTGCCAGCAGCTTGGAGCTAGCGGTGGACACCGGGGAGCTGTTTTTT. It translates to CASSLELAVDTGELFF.

The chain carries TRBV7-3 and TRBJ1-1; 8 bases are shared with TRBD1. Germline V gene sequence: CDR1 SGHTA, CDR2 FQGTGA. V gave up 5 bases and J gave up 4 bases; unmatched junction bases: 3. This CDR3 has 13 amino acids. This chain's CDR3 is CASSVDRGTEAFF. The CDR3 region has the DNA TGTGCCAGCAGCGTCGACAGGGGCACTGAAGCTTTCTTT.

CDR3 nucleotide sequence: TGTGCCAGCAGCCCAGAGTCGGACAGGGGAATTAGCTCCTACGAGCAGTACTTC. This translates into CASSPESDRGISSYEQYF. The V and J genes are TRBV7-9 and TRBJ2-5; 9 bases agree with TRBD1. The tail of the sequence fits TRBJ2-7 better, so the J call may be wrong. The germline gives CDR1 SEHNR, CDR2 FQNEAQ (reference sequence). The CDR3 has 18 residues.

Concerning this clone itself: In the same sample, other DNA sequences code for this CDR3. This chain connects TRBV7-9 to TRBJ2-2; unclear D gene. The V end was cut by 1 base, the J end by 0 bases, with 6 bases between. CDR1 and CDR2 (germline): SEHNR, FQNEAQ (reference sequence). This CDR3 is 15 amino acids long. The CDR3 DNA sequence: TGTGCCAGCAGCTTAGACAGCGCGAACACCGGGGAGCTGTTTTTT. Translation gives CASSLDSANTGELFF.

The chain has TRBV10-2 and TRBJ1-5; tentative D call: TRBD1 (6 bases). V was pared by 7 bases and J by 1 base, with 8 bases between. The CDR3 runs 13 residues. Germline assignment: CDR1 WSHSY and CDR2 SAAADI. The CDR3 sequence: CASMQGSNQPQHF. The CDR3, as DNA: TGCGCCAGCATGCAGGGGAGCAATCAGCCCCAGCATTTT.

J is TRBJ2-7 and V is TRBV7-2; 8 bases are shared with TRBD2. Germline V gene sequence: CDR1 SGHTA, CDR2 FQGNSA. V gave up 1 base and J gave up 7 bases; unmatched junction bases: 6. The CDR3 extends over 14 amino acids. CDR3: CASSLGSGSREQYF. The CDR3 DNA follows: TGTGCCAGCAGCTTAGGGAGCGGGAGTAGAGAGCAGTACTTC. Full variable domain (outside the CDR3, taken from reference TRBV7-2 and TRBJ2-7): GAGVSQSPSNKVTEKGKDVELRCDPISGHTALYWYRQSLGQGLEFLIYFQGNSAPDKSGLPSDRFSAERTGGSVSTLTIQRTQQEDSAVYLCASSLGSGSREQYFGPGTRLTVT.

This clone was recorded a few times. V usage is TRBV29-1 and J usage is TRBJ1-1; D is uncertain. Between the trimmed V and J ends, which lost 7 bases and 4 bases, there was a span of 10 bases. The CDR3 has 11 residues. CDR1 is SQVTM and CDR2 is ANQGSEA in the germline V gene. The CDR3 DNA sequence: TGCAGCGCCACTCGTTTCACTGAAGCTTTCTTT. This gives the protein CSATRFTEAFF.

The chain recombines TRBV7-9 with TRBJ1-1; 7 nucleotides line up with TRBD1. There are 14 residues in the CDR3. V dropped 5 bases and J dropped 4; count of bases not matched to a gene: 7. Germline-derived CDR1 and CDR2 are SEHNR and FQNEAQ (reference sequence). The CDR3 loop is CASSPNTGATEAFF. CDR3 in DNA: TGTGCCAGCAGCCCGAACACAGGGGCCACTGAAGCTTTCTTT.